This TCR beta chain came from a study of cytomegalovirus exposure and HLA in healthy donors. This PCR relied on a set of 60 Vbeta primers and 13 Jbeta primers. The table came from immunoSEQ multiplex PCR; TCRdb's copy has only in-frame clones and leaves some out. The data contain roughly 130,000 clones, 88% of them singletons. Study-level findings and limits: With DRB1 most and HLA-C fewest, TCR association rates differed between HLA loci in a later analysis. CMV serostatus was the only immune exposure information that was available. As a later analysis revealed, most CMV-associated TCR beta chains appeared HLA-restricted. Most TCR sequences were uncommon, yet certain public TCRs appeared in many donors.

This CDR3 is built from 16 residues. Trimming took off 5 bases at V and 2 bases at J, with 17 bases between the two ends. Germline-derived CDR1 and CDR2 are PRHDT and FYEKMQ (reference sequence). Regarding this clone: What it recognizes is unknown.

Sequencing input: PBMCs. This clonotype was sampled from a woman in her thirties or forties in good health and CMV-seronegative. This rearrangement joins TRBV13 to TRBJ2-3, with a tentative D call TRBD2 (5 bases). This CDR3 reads CASSPTWRVPTDTQYF. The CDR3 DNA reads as TGTGCCAGCAGCCCGACGTGGCGGGTCCCCACAGATACGCAGTATTTT. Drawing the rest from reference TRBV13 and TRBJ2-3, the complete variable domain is AAGVIQSPRHLIKEKRETATLKCYPIPRHDTVYWYQQGPGQDPQFLISFYEKMQSDKGSIPDRFSAQQFSDYHSELNMSSLELGDSALYFCASSPTWRVPTDTQYFGPGTRLTVL.